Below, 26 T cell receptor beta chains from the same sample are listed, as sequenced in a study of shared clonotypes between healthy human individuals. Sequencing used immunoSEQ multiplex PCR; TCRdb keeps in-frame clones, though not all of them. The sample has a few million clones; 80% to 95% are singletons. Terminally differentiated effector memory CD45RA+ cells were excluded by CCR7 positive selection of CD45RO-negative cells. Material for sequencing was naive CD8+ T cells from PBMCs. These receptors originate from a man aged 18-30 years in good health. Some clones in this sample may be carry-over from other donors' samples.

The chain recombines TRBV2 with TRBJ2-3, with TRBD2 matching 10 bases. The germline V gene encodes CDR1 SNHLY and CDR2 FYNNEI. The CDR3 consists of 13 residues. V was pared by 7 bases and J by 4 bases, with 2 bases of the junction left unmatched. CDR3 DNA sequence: TGTGCCAGCATGGGACTAGCGTCAGATACGCAGTATTTT. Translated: CASMGLASDTQYF.

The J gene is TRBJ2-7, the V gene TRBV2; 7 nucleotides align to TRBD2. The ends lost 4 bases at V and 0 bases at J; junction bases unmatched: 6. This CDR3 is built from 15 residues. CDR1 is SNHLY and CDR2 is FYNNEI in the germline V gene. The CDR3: CASSVGLAVSYEQYF. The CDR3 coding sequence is TGTGCCAGCAGTGTCGGCCTAGCGGTCTCCTACGAGCAGTACTTC.

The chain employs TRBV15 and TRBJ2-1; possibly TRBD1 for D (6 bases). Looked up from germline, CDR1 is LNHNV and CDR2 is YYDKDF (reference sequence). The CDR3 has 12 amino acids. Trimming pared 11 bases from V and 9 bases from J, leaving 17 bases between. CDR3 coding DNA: TGTGCCGTGCCAGGGGAAAGGGGTGAGCAGTTCTTC. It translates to CAVPGERGEQFF. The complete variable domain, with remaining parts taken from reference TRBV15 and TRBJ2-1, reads DAMVIQNPRYQVTQFGKPVTLSCSQTLNHNVMYWYQQKSSQAPKLLFHYYDKDFNNEADTPDNFQSRRPNTSFCFLDIRSPGLGDTAMYLCAVPGERGEQFFGPGTRLTVL.

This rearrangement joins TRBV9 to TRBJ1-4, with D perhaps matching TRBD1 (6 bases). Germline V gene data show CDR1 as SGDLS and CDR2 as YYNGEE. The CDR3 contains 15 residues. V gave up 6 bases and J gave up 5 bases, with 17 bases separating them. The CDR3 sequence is CASTMGGQLNEKLFF. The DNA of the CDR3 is TGTGCCAGCACGATGGGCGGACAGCTGAATGAAAAACTGTTTTTT. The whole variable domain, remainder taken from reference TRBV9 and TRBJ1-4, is DSGVTQTPKHLITATGQRVTLRCSPRSGDLSVYWYQQSLDQGLQFLIQYYNGEERAKGNILERFSAQQFPDLHSELNLSSLELGDSALYFCASTMGGQLNEKLFFGSGTQLSVL.

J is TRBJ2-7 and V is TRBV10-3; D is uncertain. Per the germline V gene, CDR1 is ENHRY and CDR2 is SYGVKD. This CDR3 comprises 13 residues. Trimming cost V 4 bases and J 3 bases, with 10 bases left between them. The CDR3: CAISVERFYEQYF. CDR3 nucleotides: TGTGCCATCAGTGTGGAAAGGTTCTACGAGCAGTACTTC.

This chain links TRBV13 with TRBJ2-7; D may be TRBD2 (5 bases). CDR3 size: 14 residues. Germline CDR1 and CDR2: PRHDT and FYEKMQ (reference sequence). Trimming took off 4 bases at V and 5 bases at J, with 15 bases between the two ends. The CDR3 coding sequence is TGTGCCAGCAGCTCCAGTCGGGGTCGGAACGAGCAGTACTTC. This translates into CASSSSRGRNEQYF. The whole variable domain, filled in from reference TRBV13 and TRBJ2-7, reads AAGVIQSPRHLIKEKRETATLKCYPIPRHDTVYWYQQGPGQDPQFLISFYEKMQSDKGSIPDRFSAQQFSDYHSELNMSSLELGDSALYFCASSSSRGRNEQYFGPGTRLTVT.

The CDR3 protein is CASSLSGSNTEAFF. The DNA for the CDR3 is TGTGCCAGCAGTTTATCGGGGTCGAACACTGAAGCTTTCTTT. The V and J genes are TRBV28 and TRBJ1-1; D gene uncertain. CDR3 length: 14 residues. Trimming took 1 base from V and 1 from J, leaving 7 bases between them. Germline V gene sequence: CDR1 MDHEN, CDR2 SYDVKM.

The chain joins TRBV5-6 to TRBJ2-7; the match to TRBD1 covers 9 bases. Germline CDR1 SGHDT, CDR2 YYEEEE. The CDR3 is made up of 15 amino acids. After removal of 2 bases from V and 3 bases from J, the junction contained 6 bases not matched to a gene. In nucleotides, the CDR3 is TGTGCCAGCAGCTTCGGGACAGGGCCCAGCTACGAGCAGTACTTC. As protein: CASSFGTGPSYEQYF.

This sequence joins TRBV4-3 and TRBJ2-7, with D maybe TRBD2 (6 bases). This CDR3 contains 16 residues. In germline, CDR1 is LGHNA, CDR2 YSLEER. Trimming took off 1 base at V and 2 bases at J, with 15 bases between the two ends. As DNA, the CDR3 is TGCGCCAGCAGCCAAGGTTCTAAGCGGGTAACCTACGAGCAGTACTTC. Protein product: CASSQGSKRVTYEQYF.

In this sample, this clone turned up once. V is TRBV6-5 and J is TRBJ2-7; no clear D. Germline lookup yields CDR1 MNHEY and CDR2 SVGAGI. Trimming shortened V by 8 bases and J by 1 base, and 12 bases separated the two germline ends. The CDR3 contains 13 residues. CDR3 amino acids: CASLDVLSYEQYF. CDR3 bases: TGTGCCAGCCTCGACGTGCTTTCCTACGAGCAGTACTTC.

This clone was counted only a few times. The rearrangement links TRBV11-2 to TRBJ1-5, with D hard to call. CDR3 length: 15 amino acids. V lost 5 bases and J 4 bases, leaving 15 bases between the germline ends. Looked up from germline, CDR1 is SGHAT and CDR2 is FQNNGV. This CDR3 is CASSEGAYANQPQHF. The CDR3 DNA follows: TGTGCCAGCAGCGAGGGAGCATACGCAAATCAGCCCCAGCATTTT. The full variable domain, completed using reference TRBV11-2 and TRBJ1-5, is EAGVAQSPRYKIIEKRQSVAFWCNPISGHATLYWYQQILGQGPKLLIQFQNNGVVDDSQLPKDRFSAERLKGVDSTLKIQPAKLEDSAVYLCASSEGAYANQPQHFGDGTRLSIL.

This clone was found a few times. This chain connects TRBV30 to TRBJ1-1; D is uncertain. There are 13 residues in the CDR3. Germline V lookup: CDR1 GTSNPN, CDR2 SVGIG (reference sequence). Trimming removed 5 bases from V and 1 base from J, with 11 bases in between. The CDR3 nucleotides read TGTGCCTGGGAAGGGAGAGGGAACACTGAAGCTTTCTTT. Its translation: CAWEGRGNTEAFF. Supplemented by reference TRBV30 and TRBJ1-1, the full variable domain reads SQTIHQWPATLVQPVGSPLSLECTVEGTSNPNLYWYRQAAGRGLQLLFYSVGIGQISSEVPQNLSASRPQDRQFILSSKKLLLSDSGFYLCAWEGRGNTEAFFGQGTRLTVV.

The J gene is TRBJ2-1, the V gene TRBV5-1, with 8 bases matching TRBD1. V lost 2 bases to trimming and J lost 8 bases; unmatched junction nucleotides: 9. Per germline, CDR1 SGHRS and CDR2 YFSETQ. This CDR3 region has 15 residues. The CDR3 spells CASSFTRTGSDEQFF. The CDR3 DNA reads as TGCGCCAGCAGCTTTACACGGACAGGGAGCGATGAGCAGTTCTTC.

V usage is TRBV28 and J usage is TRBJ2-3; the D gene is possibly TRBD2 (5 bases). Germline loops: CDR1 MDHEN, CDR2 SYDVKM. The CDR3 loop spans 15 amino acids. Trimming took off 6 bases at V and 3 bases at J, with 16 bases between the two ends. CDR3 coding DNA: TGTGCCAGCAGCTCCGGACGGGATAATACAGATACGCAGTATTTT. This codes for CASSSGRDNTDTQYF.

The CDR3 is CASSLAAGRGLRYGYTF. The DNA for the CDR3 is TGTGCCAGCAGCTTGGCCGCGGGCAGGGGGCTCCGCTATGGCTACACCTTC. The genes are TRBV5-4 and TRBJ1-2, with 8 nucleotides matching TRBD1. CDR1 and CDR2 (germline): SGHNT, YYREEE (reference sequence). CDR3 length: 17 residues. Trimming took 0 bases from V and 4 from J; bases not matched to a gene: 11. Full variable domain (rest looked up from reference TRBV5-4 and TRBJ1-2): ETGVTQSPTHLIKTRGQQVTLRCSSQSGHNTVSWYQQALGQGPQFIFQYYREEENGRGNFPPRFSGLQFPNYSSELNVNALELDDSALYLCASSLAAGRGLRYGYTFGSGTRLTVV.

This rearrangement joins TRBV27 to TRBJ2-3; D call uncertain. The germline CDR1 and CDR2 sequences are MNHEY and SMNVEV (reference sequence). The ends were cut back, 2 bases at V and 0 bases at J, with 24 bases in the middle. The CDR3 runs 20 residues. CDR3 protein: CASSLRVGLGLLPSTDTQYF. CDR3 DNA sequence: TGTGCCAGCAGTTTAAGGGTCGGGTTGGGCCTACTACCTAGCACAGATACGCAGTATTTT.

CDR3 sequence: CASSVDGSGTQYF. The CDR3 DNA is TGTGCCAGCAGCGTAGACGGGAGTGGGACCCAGTACTTC. The V and J genes are TRBV9 and TRBJ2-5; D perhaps matches TRBD2 (6 bases). Germline values: CDR1 SGDLS, CDR2 YYNGEE. Trimming pared 0 bases from V and 7 bases from J, leaving 10 bases between. This CDR3 comprises 13 residues.

CDR3 bases: TGTGCCAGCGGGTTAGCGATTTTCTACGAGCAGTACTTC. It yields the protein CASGLAIFYEQYF. The J gene is TRBJ2-7, the V gene TRBV28; perhaps TRBD2 as D (5 bases). The CDR3 has 13 residues. Germline V gene lookup returns CDR1 MDHEN and CDR2 SYDVKM. Trimming took off 8 bases at V and 3 bases at J, with 14 bases between the two ends.

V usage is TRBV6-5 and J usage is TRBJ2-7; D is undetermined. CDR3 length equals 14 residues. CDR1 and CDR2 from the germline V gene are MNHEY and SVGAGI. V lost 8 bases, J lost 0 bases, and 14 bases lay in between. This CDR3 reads CASARPESSYEQYF. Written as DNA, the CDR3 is TGTGCCAGCGCTCGACCGGAGAGCTCCTACGAGCAGTACTTC.

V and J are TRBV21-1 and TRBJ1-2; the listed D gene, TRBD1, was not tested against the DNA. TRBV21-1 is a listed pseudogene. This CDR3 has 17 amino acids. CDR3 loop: CASSPRARDRGGDGYTF. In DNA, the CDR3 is TGTGCCAGCAGCCCCCGAGCGAGGGACAGGGGGGGGGATGGCTACACCTTC.

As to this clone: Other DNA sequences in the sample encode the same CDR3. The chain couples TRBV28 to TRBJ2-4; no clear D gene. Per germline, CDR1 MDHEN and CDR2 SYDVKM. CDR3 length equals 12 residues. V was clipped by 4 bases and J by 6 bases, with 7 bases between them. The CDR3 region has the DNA TGTGCCAGCAGTTCCTCTAGAAACATTCAGTACTTC. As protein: CASSSSRNIQYF.

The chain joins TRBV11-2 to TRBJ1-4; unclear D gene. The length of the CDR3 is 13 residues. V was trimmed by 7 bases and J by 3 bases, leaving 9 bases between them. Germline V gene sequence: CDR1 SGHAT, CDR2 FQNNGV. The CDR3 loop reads CASKRAANEKLFF. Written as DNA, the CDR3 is TGTGCCAGCAAGAGGGCAGCTAATGAAAAACTGTTTTTT.

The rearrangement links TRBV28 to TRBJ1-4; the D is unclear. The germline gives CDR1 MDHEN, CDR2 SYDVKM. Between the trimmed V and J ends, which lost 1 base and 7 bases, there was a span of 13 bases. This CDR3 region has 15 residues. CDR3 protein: CASSLFSERREKLFF. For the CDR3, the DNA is TGTGCCAGCAGTTTATTTTCAGAGCGGCGTGAAAAACTGTTTTTT.

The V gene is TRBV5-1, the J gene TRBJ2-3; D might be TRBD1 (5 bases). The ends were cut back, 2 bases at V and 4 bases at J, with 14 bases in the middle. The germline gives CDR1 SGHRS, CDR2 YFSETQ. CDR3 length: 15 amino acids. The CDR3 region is CASSLRAVGADTQYF. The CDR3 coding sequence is TGCGCCAGCAGCTTAAGGGCGGTAGGGGCAGATACGCAGTATTTT.

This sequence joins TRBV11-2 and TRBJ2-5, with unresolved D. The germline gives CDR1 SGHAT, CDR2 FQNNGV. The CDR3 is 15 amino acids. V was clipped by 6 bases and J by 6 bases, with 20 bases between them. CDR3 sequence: CASSIPGGNPKTQYF. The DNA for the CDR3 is TGTGCCAGCAGTATACCAGGTGGGAACCCCAAGACCCAGTACTTC.

This CDR3 is CATSRDERSANEQFF. The CDR3, as DNA: TGTGCCACCAGCAGAGACGAGCGGTCCGCCAATGAGCAGTTCTTC. The chain recombines TRBV15 with TRBJ2-1; D may be TRBD2 (5 bases). From germline, CDR1 is LNHNV and CDR2 YYDKDF (reference sequence). V dropped 0 bases and J dropped 6 bases, with 12 bases sitting between them. This CDR3 contains 15 residues.